Following are 5 T cell receptor beta chains from one sample sequenced in a study of T cell clonotyping in hematopoietic cell transplantation. Produced via immunoSEQ multiplex PCR; TCRdb's table is partial and in-frame only. The sample consists of under 9,000 clones, under 70% of them appearing once. Here the sequenced sample was peripheral blood mononuclear cells, taken 100 days after allogeneic stem cell transplant. Receptor source: a male patient over 55 who had an allogeneic stem cell transplant from an unrelated donor, so the T cells may come from the graft donor. Some clones in this sample may be carry-over from other donors' samples.

The chain links TRBV7-6 to TRBJ2-3; maybe TRBD2 (5 bases). Trimming took 4 bases from V and 3 from J, leaving 17 bases between them. Germline-derived CDR1 and CDR2 are SGHVS and FNYEAQ. The CDR3 loop spans 16 amino acids. The CDR3 is CASSSPPGLRTDTQYF. CDR3 coding DNA: TGTGCCAGCAGCTCACCCCCGGGGTTGAGGACAGATACGCAGTATTTT.

This clone was detected once. For the CDR3, the DNA is TGTGCCAGCAGCTTAAGCCAGGGGGCCTATTCACCCCTCCACTTT. Translation gives CASSLSQGAYSPLHF. V and J are TRBV7-6 and TRBJ1-6; 8 nucleotides line up with TRBD1. J was trimmed by 8 bases and V by 2 bases; bases with no gene match: 5. There are 15 residues in the CDR3. Germline V gene sequence: CDR1 SGHVS, CDR2 FNYEAQ. The variable domain in full, with the rest retrieved from reference TRBV7-6 and TRBJ1-6, is GAGVSQSPRYKVTKRGQDVALRCDPISGHVSLYWYRQALGQGPEFLTYFNYEAQQDKSGLPNDRFSAERPEGSISTLTIQRTEQRDSAMYRCASSLSQGAYSPLHFGNGTRLTVT.

This clone appeared a few times. V usage is TRBV25-1 and J usage is TRBJ2-7; 8 bases line up with TRBD1. V was clipped by 2 bases and J by 1 base; unmatched bases: 10. Germline V lookup: CDR1 MGHDK, CDR2 SYGVNS. The CDR3 contains 17 residues. Written as DNA, the CDR3 is TGTGCCAGCAGTGAAGGTGTCGGGGACAGGCGATCCTACGAGCAGTACTTC. Protein product: CASSEGVGDRRSYEQYF.

The genes are TRBV18 and TRBJ1-1, with 7 nucleotides matching TRBD1. Germline V lookup: CDR1 KGHSH, CDR2 LQKENI. The CDR3 is 14 amino acids. V dropped 6 bases and J dropped 4; count of bases not matched to a gene: 8. The CDR3 sequence: CASSLDRDITEAFF. The CDR3 DNA reads TGTGCCAGCTCCCTCGACAGGGATATCACTGAAGCTTTCTTT.

The V gene is TRBV7-2, the J gene TRBJ2-7, with TRBD2 as a possible D gene (5 bases). There are 14 residues in the CDR3. Germline CDR1 reads SGHTA; CDR2 reads FQGNSA. Trimming shortened V by 2 bases and J by 3 bases, and 11 bases separated the two germline ends. CDR3 coding DNA: TGTGCCAGCAGCTTACAAGGCCGGGGCTACGAGCAGTACTTC. It encodes CASSLQGRGYEQYF.